The clone carrying this T cell receptor (beta chain) was found many times. As yet, its antigen is unknown. The sample is drawn from a study of Ad26.COV2.S vaccination and SARS-CoV-2 variants. Study in general: Enrolled in COV1001, the donor was in the Ad26.COV2.S trial arm, which received the vaccine. Once, or twice with 56 days between doses, Ad26.COV2.S was given intramuscularly.

The treatment: around 19 received Ad26.COV2.S at low or high dose, single or two shots; about five received placebo; per-sample allocation not given. Sampling took place 63 days after the first vaccine or placebo injection. Wuhan-strain spike was delivered by a replication-incompetent Ad26 vector. Study-wide results and limits: Placebo recipients had lower spike-specific TCR breadth than vaccine recipients.

The V end lost 4 bases, the J end lost 2 bases, and 11 bases lay between the germline ends. The germline CDR1 and CDR2 sequences are MNHEY and SVGAGI. The CDR3 length is 14 residues. Assay used: immunoSEQ multiplex PCR; TCRdb lists only in-frame clones, some missing. The sample holds about 350,000 clones, about 85% seen once. This sample comprised peripheral blood, obtained in a trial of Ad26.COV2.S vaccine versus placebo. The chain carries TRBV6-5 and TRBJ1-1; D is possibly TRBD1 (6 bases). The clonotype was recovered from a person between 18 and 59 years old who received the Ad26.COV2.S COVID-19 vaccine or a placebo. CDR3: CASSFDRLNTEAFF. The CDR3 DNA sequence: TGTGCCAGCAGTTTCGACAGGCTTAACACTGAAGCTTTCTTT.